These 30 T cell receptor beta chains share one sample of origin, sequenced in a study of blood T cell repertoires in COVID-19. The method was immunoSEQ multiplex PCR; TCRdb's version includes in-frame clones alone and lacks a portion of them. The sample contains around 400,000 clones, roughly 88% of which appear only once. Material for sequencing was PBMCs or T cells enriched from blood (not recorded which). The receptors were sampled from a woman aged 18 to 35 who had been exposed to COVID-19.

The chain links TRBV27 to TRBJ2-1; 10 bases match TRBD2. The CDR3 runs 15 residues. Germline V CDR1 and CDR2: MNHEY, SMNVEV (reference sequence). V shed 4 bases and J 11 bases; nucleotides not matched to a gene: 11. The CDR3: CASSSIAGGGGKQFF. In DNA, the CDR3 is TGTGCCAGCAGTTCTATAGCGGGAGGAGGTGGGAAGCAGTTCTTC.

The chain combines TRBV7-2 with TRBJ2-7; 11 nucleotides match TRBD1. Germline CDR1 is SGHTA and CDR2 is FQGNSA. The junction had 4 bases not matched to a gene; V was cut back by 4 bases and J by 2 bases. The CDR3 runs 15 residues. The CDR3 loop reads CASSSPGQGAYEQYF. CDR3 sequence (DNA): TGTGCCAGCAGCTCGCCGGGACAGGGGGCCTACGAGCAGTACTTC.

V usage is TRBV14 and J usage is TRBJ2-2; 9 bases map to TRBD1. With V trimmed by 3 bases and J by 5 bases, 10 bases remained unmatched. This CDR3 region has 17 residues. Germline CDR1 and CDR2: SGHDN and FVKESK. In DNA form, the CDR3 reads TGTGCCAGCAGCCAGTTACCCGGGACAGGGAAAACCGGGGAGCTGTTTTTT. Protein product: CASSQLPGTGKTGELFF.

V and J are TRBV7-8 and TRBJ2-3; 12 bases agree with TRBD2. Germline V CDR1 and CDR2: SGHVS, FQNEAQ. V trimming: 4 bases; J trimming: 0 bases; junction bases outside the gene matches: 5. The CDR3 runs 17 residues. The CDR3 region is CASSSWTSGISTDTQYF. DNA for the CDR3: TGTGCCAGCAGCTCCTGGACTAGCGGGATTAGCACAGATACGCAGTATTTT.

The chain recombines TRBV6-5 with TRBJ2-1; D gene ambiguous. Germline V lookup: CDR1 MNHEY, CDR2 SVGAGI. The CDR3 sequence is 15 residues long. Trimming cost V 0 bases and J 0 bases, with 6 bases left between them. This CDR3 is CASSYSKSSYNEQFF. The CDR3, as DNA: TGTGCCAGCAGTTACTCGAAGAGCTCCTACAATGAGCAGTTCTTC.

The V gene is TRBV19, the J gene TRBJ2-1, with 10 positions matching TRBD2. The CDR3 contains 20 residues. J was trimmed by 0 bases and V by 6 bases; bases with no gene match: 17. Germline CDR1 is LNHDA and CDR2 is SQIVND (reference sequence). The CDR3 sequence: CASSRRLAGPLVSSYNEQFF. CDR3 in DNA: TGTGCCAGTAGCCGAAGACTAGCGGGCCCACTCGTTAGCTCCTACAATGAGCAGTTCTTC.

This clone was seen just once. The chain employs TRBV6-5 and TRBJ1-2; 8 nucleotides agree with TRBD1. CDR3 size: 15 residues. Germline loops: CDR1 MNHEY, CDR2 SVGAGI. The ends lost 4 bases at V and 5 bases at J; junction bases unmatched: 9. This chain's CDR3 is CASSFDRGISYGYTF. The CDR3 bases are TGTGCCAGCAGTTTTGACAGGGGAATTTCTTATGGCTACACCTTC.

The rearrangement links TRBV28 to TRBJ1-2; no firm D call. Germline CDR1 is MDHEN and CDR2 is SYDVKM. Deletions cut 1 base from V and 4 bases from J, with 10 bases between. The CDR3 has 14 residues. CDR3 residues: CASSLSAAAYGYTF. Here the CDR3 DNA reads TGTGCCAGCAGTTTATCTGCGGCAGCCTATGGCTACACCTTC.

This clone was seen a handful of times. The rearrangement uses TRBV5-4 and TRBJ2-7, with a possible D match to TRBD2 (6 bases). Trimming took off 1 base at V and 3 bases at J, with 11 bases between the two ends. The CDR3 length is 14 residues. In germline, CDR1 is SGHNT, CDR2 YYREEE (reference sequence). The CDR3 DNA reads TGTGCCAGCAGCTTGAGTGGACTACGCTACGAGCAGTACTTC. Translation gives CASSLSGLRYEQYF.

V usage is TRBV7-2 and J usage is TRBJ1-1; 7 bases agree with TRBD1. This CDR3 is 12 amino acids long. After removal of 4 bases from V and 7 bases from J, the junction contained 3 bases not matched to a gene. Germline loops: CDR1 SGHTA, CDR2 FQGNSA. CDR3 region: CASSSQGVEAFF. The CDR3 DNA reads TGTGCCAGCAGCTCGCAGGGGGTTGAAGCTTTCTTT.

This clone turned up a few times. The genes are TRBV7-3 and TRBJ1-1; D gene uncertain. The CDR3 spans 18 residues. Between the trimmed V and J ends, which lost 5 bases and 5 bases, there was a span of 27 bases. Looked up from germline, CDR1 is SGHTA and CDR2 is FQGTGA. CDR3 amino acids: CASSPMGQRHFEGTEAFF. For the CDR3, the DNA is TGTGCCAGCAGCCCAATGGGCCAAAGACATTTTGAAGGTACTGAAGCTTTCTTT.

The gene calls are TRBV4-2 and TRBJ2-1, with 11 positions matching TRBD2. From germline, CDR1 is LGHNA and CDR2 YNFKEQ. With 2 bases clipped from V and 0 bases from J, the junction kept 9 bases outside the gene matches. The CDR3 runs to 19 residues. The chain's CDR3 is CASSQQRPGTSGSYNEQFF. The CDR3 DNA is TGTGCCAGCAGCCAACAAAGACCTGGGACTAGCGGCTCCTACAATGAGCAGTTCTTC.

The CDR3 nucleotides are TGTGCCAGCAGCGATGGACGGGGACAGCCTATCTACAATGAGCAGTTCTTC. Translated, it gives CASSDGRGQPIYNEQFF. The chain is built from TRBV28 and TRBJ2-1, with 7 nucleotides matching TRBD1. CDR3 length equals 17 residues. Per germline, CDR1 MDHEN and CDR2 SYDVKM. J lost 3 bases, V lost 6 bases, and 14 bases had no gene match.

The J gene is TRBJ2-7, the V gene TRBV4-1; 7 bases map to TRBD1. Germline V CDR1 and CDR2: MGHRA, YSYEKL. The CDR3 has 15 amino acids. After removal of 0 bases from V and 5 bases from J, the junction contained 7 bases not matched to a gene. The CDR3 region has the DNA TGCGCCAGCAGCCAAGATTACAGGGGAAGAAACGAGCAGTACTTC. This codes for CASSQDYRGRNEQYF.

As to this clone: The junction and the germline gene differ at one end; a read error may be behind it. The genes are TRBV7-8 and TRBJ1-2; 9 nucleotides match TRBD1. Germline V gives CDR1 SGHVS, CDR2 FQNEAQ. The CDR3 covers 17 residues. The CDR3 region has the DNA TGTGCCAGCAGCTCCTTCCGGGACAGGGCCGGTAACGATGGCTACACCTTC. Translating it yields CASSSFRDRAGNDGYTF.

In this sample, this clone turned up once. This chain links TRBV3-1 (or the pseudogene TRBV3-2) with TRBJ2-7; D is uncertain. The germline V gene has CDR1 LGHDT and CDR2 YNNKEL (reference sequence). The CDR3 spans 13 residues. Trimming removed 2 bases from V and 1 base from J, with 6 bases in between. CDR3 bases: TGTGCCAGCAGCCAATTTTCGTCCTACGAGCAGTACTTC. It yields the protein CASSQFSSYEQYF.

The chain employs TRBV7-2 and TRBJ1-2, with 7 positions matching TRBD1. Germline V gene sequence: CDR1 SGHTA, CDR2 FQGNSA. The ends lost 5 bases at V and 8 bases at J; junction bases unmatched: 5. This CDR3 spans 12 amino acids. The CDR3 loop reads CASSNTGDGYTF. CDR3 nucleotides: TGTGCCAGCAGCAACACAGGGGACGGCTACACCTTC.

The genes are TRBV27 and TRBJ2-1; 11 bases are a match to TRBD2. The germline V gene has CDR1 MNHEY and CDR2 SMNVEV (reference sequence). The junction had 10 bases not matched to a gene; V was cut back by 6 bases and J by 0 bases. The CDR3 runs to 18 residues. The CDR3 sequence is CASSRPTSGTSSYNEQFF. CDR3 DNA sequence: TGTGCCAGCAGCCGGCCGACTAGCGGGACGAGCTCCTACAATGAGCAGTTCTTC.

V usage is TRBV19 and J usage is TRBJ1-6; 7 bases align to TRBD1. Unmatched junction bases numbered 12, after V lost 6 bases and J lost 10 bases. The CDR3 sequence is 15 residues long. Germline V gene sequence: CDR1 LNHDA, CDR2 SQIVND (reference sequence). The CDR3 DNA reads as TGTGCCAGTAGCCTTGACAGGGAAGTGCGATCACCCCTCCACTTT. It encodes CASSLDREVRSPLHF.

The chain couples TRBV7-2 to TRBJ2-7, with a possible D match to TRBD1 (6 bases). This CDR3 is 13 amino acids long. V gave up 5 bases and J gave up 4 bases, with 12 bases separating them. The germline V gene encodes CDR1 SGHTA and CDR2 FQGNSA. This chain's CDR3 is CASSADRIYEQYF. For the CDR3, the DNA is TGTGCCAGCAGCGCAGACAGGATTTACGAGCAGTACTTC.

The chain has TRBV7-9 and TRBJ1-5, with 8 nucleotides matching TRBD1. With V trimmed by 5 bases and J by 5 bases, 8 bases remained unmatched. CDR1 SEHNR and CDR2 FQNEAQ come from the germline V gene (reference sequence). This CDR3 is 15 amino acids long. The CDR3 coding sequence is TGTGCCAGCAGCGCCGACAGGGGATCGGATCAGCCCCAGCATTTT. This encodes CASSADRGSDQPQHF.

The V and J genes are TRBV9 and TRBJ2-1, with D possibly being TRBD2 (6 bases). Germline V gene data show CDR1 as SGDLS and CDR2 as YYNGEE. V lost 0 bases and J 1 base, leaving 14 bases between the germline ends. This CDR3 spans 17 amino acids. The CDR3 region has the DNA TGTGCCAGCAGCGTAGTCGGCGCGGGGACTTCCTACAATGAGCAGTTCTTC. It is translated as CASSVVGAGTSYNEQFF.

This chain joins TRBV30 and TRBJ2-7, with TRBD1 identical over 8 bases. Germline V gene data show CDR1 as GTSNPN and CDR2 as SVGIG (reference sequence). This CDR3 has 15 residues. V trimming: 8 bases; J trimming: 0 bases; junction bases outside the gene matches: 12. The CDR3 here is CAGTGGASHSYEQYF. The CDR3 DNA is TGTGCCGGGACAGGAGGGGCTTCCCACTCCTACGAGCAGTACTTC.

This clone was picked up a small number of times. V and J are TRBV19 and TRBJ1-4; D is ambiguous. Trimming pared 4 bases from V and 4 bases from J, leaving 4 bases between. The CDR3 runs to 12 residues. In germline, CDR1 is LNHDA, CDR2 SQIVND (reference sequence). In nucleotides, the CDR3 is TGTGCCAGTAGTAACAGTAATGAAAAACTGTTTTTT. It yields the protein CASSNSNEKLFF. The whole variable domain, remainder taken from reference TRBV19 and TRBJ1-4, is DGGITQSPKYLFRKEGQNVTLSCEQNLNHDAMYWYRQDPGQGLRLIYYSQIVNDFQKGDIAEGYSVSREKKESFPLTVTSAQKNPTAFYLCASSNSNEKLFFGSGTQLSVL.

The V gene is TRBV21-1, the J gene TRBJ2-5; the D call of TRBD2 is as the table states it, not checked on the DNA. TRBV21-1 is an annotated pseudogene. The CDR3 consists of 16 residues. In DNA form, the CDR3 reads TGTGCCAGCAGCAAAGCGTGTAGGGGACTAGTCGAGACCCAGTACTTC. Translating gives CASSKACRGLVETQYF.

The rearrangement links TRBV5-1 to TRBJ1-1, with a weak D call TRBD1 (6 bases). CDR1 is SGHRS and CDR2 is YFSETQ in the germline V gene. The CDR3 is 17 residues long. Trimming took 0 bases from V and 0 from J, leaving 15 bases between them. CDR3 DNA sequence: TGCGCCAGCAGCTTGGACCGAAACAGGGAAATGAACACTGAAGCTTTCTTT. This encodes CASSLDRNREMNTEAFF.

The V call is TRBV7-8, the J call TRBJ2-7, with D possibly being TRBD2 (6 bases). With 2 bases removed from V and 0 bases from J, the gap between germline ends came to 11 bases. This CDR3 has 15 residues. In germline, CDR1 is SGHVS, CDR2 FQNEAQ. CDR3 sequence reads: CASSLRGGTSYEQYF. CDR3 nucleotides: TGTGCCAGCAGCTTAAGGGGCGGGACCTCCTACGAGCAGTACTTC.

CDR3 region: CASSLVSAGGEQYF. As DNA, the CDR3 is TGCGCCAGCAGCTTGGTGTCAGCGGGGGGCGAGCAGTACTTC. The chain carries TRBV5-1 and TRBJ2-7; TRBD2 matches at 9 bases. V gave up 0 bases and J gave up 6 bases; unmatched junction bases: 4. The germline V gene has CDR1 SGHRS and CDR2 YFSETQ. This CDR3 has 14 residues.

The chain joins TRBV28 to TRBJ2-3, with 12 bases that match TRBD1. From germline, CDR1 is MDHEN and CDR2 SYDVKM. The CDR3 sequence is 15 residues long. J was trimmed by 3 bases and V by 6 bases; bases with no gene match: 4. The CDR3 coding sequence is TGTGCCAGCAGCAGGGACAGGGGGCGGACAGATACGCAGTATTTT. It codes for CASSRDRGRTDTQYF.

V gene TRBV14 combines with J gene TRBJ2-7; D perhaps matches TRBD1 (7 bases). V was shortened by 7 bases and J by 4 bases, with 17 bases between the two germline ends. The CDR3 consists of 14 residues. Germline CDR1 SGHDN, CDR2 FVKESK. As DNA, the CDR3 is TGTGCCAGCAAGATGACAGGGAGGCAATACGAGCAGTACTTC. Protein sequence: CASKMTGRQYEQYF.